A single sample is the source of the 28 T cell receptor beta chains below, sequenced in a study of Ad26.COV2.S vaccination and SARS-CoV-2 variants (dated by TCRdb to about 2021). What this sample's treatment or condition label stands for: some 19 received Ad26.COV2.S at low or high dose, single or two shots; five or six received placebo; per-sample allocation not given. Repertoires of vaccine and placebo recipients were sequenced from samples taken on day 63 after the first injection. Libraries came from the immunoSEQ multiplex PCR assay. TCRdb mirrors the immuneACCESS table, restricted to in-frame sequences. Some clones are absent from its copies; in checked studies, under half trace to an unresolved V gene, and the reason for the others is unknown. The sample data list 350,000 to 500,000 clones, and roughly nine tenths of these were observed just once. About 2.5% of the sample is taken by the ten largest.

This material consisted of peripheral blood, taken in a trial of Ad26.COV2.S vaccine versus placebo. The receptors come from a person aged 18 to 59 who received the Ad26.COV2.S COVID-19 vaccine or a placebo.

The CDR3 sequence: CASRGDTQYF. As DNA, the CDR3 is TGCGCCAGCAGGGGAGATACGCAGTATTTT. The V call is TRBV4-1, the J call TRBJ2-3; D is unclear. The V and J ends lost 6 bases and 5 bases respectively, with 3 bases between them. This CDR3 contains 10 residues. Germline CDR1 reads MGHRA; CDR2 reads YSYEKL.

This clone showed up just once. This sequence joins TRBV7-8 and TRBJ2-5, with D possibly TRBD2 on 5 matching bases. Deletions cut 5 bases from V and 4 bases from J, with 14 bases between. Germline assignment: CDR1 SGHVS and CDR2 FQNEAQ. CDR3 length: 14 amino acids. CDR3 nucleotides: TGTGCCAGCAGCCGCCACCGGAGGTTAGAGACCCAGTACTTC. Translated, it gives CASSRHRRLETQYF.

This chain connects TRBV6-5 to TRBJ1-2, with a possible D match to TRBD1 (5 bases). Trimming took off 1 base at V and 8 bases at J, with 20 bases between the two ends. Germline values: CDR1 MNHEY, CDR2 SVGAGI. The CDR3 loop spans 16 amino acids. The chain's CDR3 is CASSYWGRGERGGYTF. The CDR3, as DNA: TGTGCCAGCAGTTACTGGGGCCGGGGGGAAAGGGGCGGCTACACCTTC.

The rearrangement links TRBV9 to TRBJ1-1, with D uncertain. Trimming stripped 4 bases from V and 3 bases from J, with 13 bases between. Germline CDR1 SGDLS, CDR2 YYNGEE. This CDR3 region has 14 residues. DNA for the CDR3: TGTGCCAGCAGCTCATCAGCGGTGGACACTGAAGCTTTCTTT. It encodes CASSSSAVDTEAFF.

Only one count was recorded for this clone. The CDR3 here is CASSIRADTQYF. The CDR3 nucleotides are TGTGCCAGTAGTATCAGGGCAGATACGCAGTATTTT. The chain couples TRBV19 to TRBJ2-3, with D maybe TRBD1 (5 bases). CDR3 length: 12 amino acids. Per germline, CDR1 LNHDA and CDR2 SQIVND (reference sequence). The V end lost 3 bases, the J end lost 4 bases, and 5 bases lay between the germline ends.

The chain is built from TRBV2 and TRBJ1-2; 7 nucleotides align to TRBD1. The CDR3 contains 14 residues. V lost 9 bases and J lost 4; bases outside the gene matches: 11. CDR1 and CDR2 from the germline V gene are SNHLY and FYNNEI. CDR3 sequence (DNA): TGTGCCAGGAACGACAGGGTCGTGGGCTATGGCTACACCTTC. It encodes CARNDRVVGYGYTF.

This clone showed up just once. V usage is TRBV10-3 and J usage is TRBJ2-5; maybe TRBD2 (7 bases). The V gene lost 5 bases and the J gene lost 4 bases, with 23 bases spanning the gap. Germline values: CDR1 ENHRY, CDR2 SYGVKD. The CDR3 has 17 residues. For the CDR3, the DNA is TGTGCCATCAGTAGGTTTGGGGGGGCCGATTCAGGAGAGACCCAGTACTTC. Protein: CAISRFGGADSGETQYF.

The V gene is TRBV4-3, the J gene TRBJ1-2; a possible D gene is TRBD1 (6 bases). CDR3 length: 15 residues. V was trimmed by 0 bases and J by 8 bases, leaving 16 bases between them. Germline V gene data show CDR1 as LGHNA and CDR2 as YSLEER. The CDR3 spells CASSQDWAGVPGYTF. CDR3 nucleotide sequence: TGCGCCAGCAGCCAAGATTGGGCAGGGGTACCCGGCTACACCTTC.

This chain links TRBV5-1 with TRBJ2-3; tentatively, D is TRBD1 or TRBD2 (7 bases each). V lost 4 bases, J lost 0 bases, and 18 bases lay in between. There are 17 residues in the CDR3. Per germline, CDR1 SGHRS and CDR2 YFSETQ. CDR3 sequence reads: CASSDLPGGASTDTQYF. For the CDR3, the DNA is TGCGCCAGCAGCGACCTACCAGGGGGGGCTAGCACAGATACGCAGTATTTT.

In nucleotides, the CDR3 is TGTGCCACCGGCGCATCAACAGGGTTGCAATACAATGAGCAGTTCTTC. Translating it yields CATGASTGLQYNEQFF. The V and J genes are TRBV10-3 and TRBJ2-1; D is possibly TRBD1 (6 bases). The CDR3 is 16 residues long. Trimming removed 10 bases at V and 4 bases at J, with 23 bases between. Germline V gives CDR1 ENHRY, CDR2 SYGVKD.

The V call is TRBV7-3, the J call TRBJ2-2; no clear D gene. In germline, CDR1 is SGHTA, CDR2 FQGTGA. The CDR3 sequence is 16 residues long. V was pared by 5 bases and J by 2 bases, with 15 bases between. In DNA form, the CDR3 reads TGTGCCAGCAGCCAACCCCCGATAGGCAACACCGGGGAGCTGTTTTTT. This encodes CASSQPPIGNTGELFF.

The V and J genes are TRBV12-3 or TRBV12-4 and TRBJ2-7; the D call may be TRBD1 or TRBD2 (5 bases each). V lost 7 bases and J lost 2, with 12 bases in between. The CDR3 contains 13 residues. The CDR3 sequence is CASTRDGPYEQYF. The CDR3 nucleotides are TGTGCCAGCACCAGGGACGGGCCCTACGAGCAGTACTTC.

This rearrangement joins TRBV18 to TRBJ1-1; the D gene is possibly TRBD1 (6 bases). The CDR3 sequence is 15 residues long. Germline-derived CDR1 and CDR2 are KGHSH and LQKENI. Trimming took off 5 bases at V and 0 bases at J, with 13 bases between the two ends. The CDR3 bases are TGTGCCAGCTCATTAGGACAGAGCATGAACACTGAAGCTTTCTTT. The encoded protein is CASSLGQSMNTEAFF.

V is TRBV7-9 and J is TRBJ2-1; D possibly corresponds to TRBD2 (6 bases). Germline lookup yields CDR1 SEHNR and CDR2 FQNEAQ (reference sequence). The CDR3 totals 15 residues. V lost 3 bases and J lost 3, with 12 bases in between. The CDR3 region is CASSFLSGLYNEQFF. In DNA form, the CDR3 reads TGTGCCAGCAGCTTCCTCTCGGGACTCTACAATGAGCAGTTCTTC.

The CDR3 nucleotides read TGTGCCAGCAGCCCTTCTGCGGGACAGGGCCTAAAGGCCCTCCACTTT. This translates into CASSPSAGQGLKALHF. This chain joins TRBV3-1 (or the pseudogene TRBV3-2) and TRBJ1-6, with 9 positions matching TRBD1. Germline CDR1 reads LGHDT; CDR2 reads YNNKEL (reference sequence). The length of the CDR3 is 16 residues. With V trimmed by 4 bases and J by 14 bases, 15 bases remained unmatched.

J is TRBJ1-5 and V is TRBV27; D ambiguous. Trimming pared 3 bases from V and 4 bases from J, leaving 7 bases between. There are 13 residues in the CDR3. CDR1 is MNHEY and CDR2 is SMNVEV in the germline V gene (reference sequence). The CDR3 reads CASSLNRNQPQHF. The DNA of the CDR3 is TGTGCCAGCAGTTTGAATCGGAATCAGCCCCAGCATTTT.

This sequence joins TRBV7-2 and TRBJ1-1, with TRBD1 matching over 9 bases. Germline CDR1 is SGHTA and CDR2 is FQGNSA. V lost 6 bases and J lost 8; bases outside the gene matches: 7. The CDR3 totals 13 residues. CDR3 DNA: TGTGCCAGCAGTCGGGACAGGGAGACCGAAGCTTTCTTT. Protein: CASSRDRETEAFF. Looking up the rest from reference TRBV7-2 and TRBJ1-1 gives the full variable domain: GAGVSQSPSNKVTEKGKDVELRCDPISGHTALYWYRQSLGQGLEFLIYFQGNSAPDKSGLPSDRFSAERTGGSVSTLTIQRTQQEDSAVYLCASSRDRETEAFFGQGTRLTVV.

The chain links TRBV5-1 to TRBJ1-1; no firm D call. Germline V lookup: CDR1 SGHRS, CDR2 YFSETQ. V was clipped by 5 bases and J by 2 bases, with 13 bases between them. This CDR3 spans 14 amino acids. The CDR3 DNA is TGCGCCAGCAGGAGTGAGGTTACCAACACTGAAGCTTTCTTT. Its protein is CASRSEVTNTEAFF.

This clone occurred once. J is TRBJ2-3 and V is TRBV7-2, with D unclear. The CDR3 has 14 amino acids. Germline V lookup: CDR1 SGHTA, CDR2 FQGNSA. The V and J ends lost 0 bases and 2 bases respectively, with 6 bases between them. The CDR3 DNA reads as TGTGCCAGCAGCTTAGCAAGGGTCACAGATACGCAGTATTTT. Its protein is CASSLARVTDTQYF.

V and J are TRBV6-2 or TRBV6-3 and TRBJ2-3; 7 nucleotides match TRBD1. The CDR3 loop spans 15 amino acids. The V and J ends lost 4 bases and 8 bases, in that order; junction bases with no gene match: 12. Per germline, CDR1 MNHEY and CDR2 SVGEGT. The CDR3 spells CASSLSRDSSVTQYF. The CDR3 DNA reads TGTGCCAGCAGTTTAAGTAGGGACAGTTCGGTTACGCAGTATTTT.

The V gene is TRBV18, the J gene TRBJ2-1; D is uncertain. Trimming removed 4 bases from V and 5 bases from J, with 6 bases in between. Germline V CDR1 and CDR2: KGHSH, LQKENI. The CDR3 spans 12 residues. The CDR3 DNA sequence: TGTGCCAGCTCACTTCTGAACAATGAGCAGTTCTTC. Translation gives CASSLLNNEQFF.

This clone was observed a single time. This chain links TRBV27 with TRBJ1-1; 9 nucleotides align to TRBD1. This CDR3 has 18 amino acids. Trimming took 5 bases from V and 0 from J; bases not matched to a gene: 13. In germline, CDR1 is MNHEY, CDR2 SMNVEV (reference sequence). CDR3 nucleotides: TGTGCCAGCAGTCCCACCCCGGGACAGGGAAAAATGAACACTGAAGCTTTCTTT. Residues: CASSPTPGQGKMNTEAFF.

For the CDR3, the DNA is TGCGCCAGCAGCTGGGGACCTGGGGAGCAGTTCTTC. It is translated as CASSWGPGEQFF. The chain joins TRBV5-1 to TRBJ2-1; either TRBD1 or TRBD2 may supply D (5 bases each). This CDR3 region has 12 residues. V lost 3 bases and J lost 10, with 11 bases in between. Per germline, CDR1 SGHRS and CDR2 YFSETQ.

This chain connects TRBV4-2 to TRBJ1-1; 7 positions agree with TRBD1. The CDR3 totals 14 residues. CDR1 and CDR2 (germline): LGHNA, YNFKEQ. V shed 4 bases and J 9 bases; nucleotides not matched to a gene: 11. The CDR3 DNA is TGTGCCAGCAGCCCCCCAACGGGGACAGAGAAAGCTTTCTTT. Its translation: CASSPPTGTEKAFF.

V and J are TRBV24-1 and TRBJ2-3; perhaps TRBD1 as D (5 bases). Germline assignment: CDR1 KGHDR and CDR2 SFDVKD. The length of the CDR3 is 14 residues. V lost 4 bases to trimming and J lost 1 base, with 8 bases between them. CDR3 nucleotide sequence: TGTGCCACCAGTGACGACAGAGGCACAGATACGCAGTATTTT. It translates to CATSDDRGTDTQYF.

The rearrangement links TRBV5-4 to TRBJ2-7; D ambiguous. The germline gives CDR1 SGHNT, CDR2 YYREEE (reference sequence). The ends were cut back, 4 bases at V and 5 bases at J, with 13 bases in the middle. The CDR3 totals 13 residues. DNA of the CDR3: TGTGCCAGCAGCCGTCTCGGGTCCCACGAGCAGTACTTC. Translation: CASSRLGSHEQYF.

The CDR3, as DNA: TGTGCCAGCAGTGACGGGCAGGGGGGTTATCAGCCCCAGCATTTT. Its protein is CASSDGQGGYQPQHF. The chain couples TRBV2 to TRBJ1-5, with TRBD1 matching 7 bases. Germline V gene sequence: CDR1 SNHLY, CDR2 FYNNEI. This CDR3 comprises 15 residues. The V gene end was trimmed by 3 bases and the J gene end by 5 bases; junction bases not matched to a gene: 7.

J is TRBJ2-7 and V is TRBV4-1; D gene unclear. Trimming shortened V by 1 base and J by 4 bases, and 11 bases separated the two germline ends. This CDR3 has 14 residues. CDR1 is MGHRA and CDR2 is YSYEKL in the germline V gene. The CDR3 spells CASSQVAAEYEQYF. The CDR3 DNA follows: TGCGCCAGCAGCCAAGTGGCGGCGGAGTACGAGCAGTACTTC.